The 20 T cell receptor beta chains reported below all come from one sample, sequenced in a study of shared clonotypes between healthy human individuals. This table comes from immunoSEQ multiplex PCR, and its TCRdb copy is limited to in-frame clones, with some not included. In the table there are roughly 760,000 clones, around 67% of which are singletons. The sample was memory CD4+ T cells sorted from blood. As to subset: CD45RA-negative fraction. The receptors derive from a woman aged 25 to 39 in good health.

J is TRBJ1-6 and V is TRBV7-8, with no clear D. The V end was cut by 5 bases, the J end by 8 bases, with 13 bases between. CDR3 length: 14 residues. The germline gives CDR1 SGHVS, CDR2 FQNEAQ. As DNA, the CDR3 is TGTGCCAGCAGCGGGCAGGCATGGGATTCACCCCTCCACTTT. Encoded protein: CASSGQAWDSPLHF.

The chain carries TRBV5-6 and TRBJ2-1, with a possible D match to TRBD2 (6 bases). Germline CDR1 is SGHDT and CDR2 is YYEEEE. V gave up 1 base and J gave up 5 bases, with 13 bases separating them. The CDR3 is made up of 15 amino acids. CDR3 sequence reads: CASSLIRRADNEQFF. DNA of the CDR3: TGTGCCAGCAGCTTGATCCGGAGGGCGGACAATGAGCAGTTCTTC.

This clone was found a few times. This chain joins TRBV28 and TRBJ1-1; D is undetermined. Per germline, CDR1 MDHEN and CDR2 SYDVKM. The V gene lost 3 bases and the J gene lost 11 bases, with 13 bases spanning the gap. CDR3 size: 12 residues. This chain's CDR3 is CASSFDKKRAFF. The DNA of the CDR3 is TGTGCCAGCAGTTTCGATAAGAAGCGGGCTTTCTTT.

This rearrangement joins TRBV19 to TRBJ1-5; TRBD1 is a possible D gene (6 bases). The CDR3 consists of 15 residues. Germline V gene sequence: CDR1 LNHDA, CDR2 SQIVND (reference sequence). V was shortened by 1 base and J by 4 bases, with 11 bases between the two germline ends. The CDR3 DNA follows: TGTGCCAGTAGTATAGGGGGGCAAAAAAATCAGCCCCAGCATTTT. Protein product: CASSIGGQKNQPQHF.

This sequence joins TRBV7-2 and TRBJ1-1; no reliable D call. The CDR3 has 15 residues. Germline V gives CDR1 SGHTA, CDR2 FQGNSA. Trimming took 5 bases from V and 1 from J, leaving 14 bases between them. This CDR3 is CASSARAGSNTEAFF. CDR3 in DNA: TGTGCCAGCAGCGCGCGAGCGGGATCGAACACTGAAGCTTTCTTT.

V is TRBV6-5 and J is TRBJ1-5; the D is unclear. This CDR3 comprises 16 residues. Germline CDR1 reads MNHEY; CDR2 reads SVGAGI. The V end was cut by 0 bases, the J end by 5 bases, with 14 bases between. CDR3 coding DNA: TGTGCCAGCAGTTACTCGATTCTTCCCGATGATCAGCCCCAGCATTTT. This sequence encodes CASSYSILPDDQPQHF.

This chain links TRBV29-1 with TRBJ1-2; 9 bases align to TRBD1. From germline, CDR1 is SQVTM and CDR2 ANQGSEA. The junction had 4 bases not matched to a gene; V was cut back by 7 bases and J by 4 bases. CDR3 size: 12 residues. CDR3 in amino acids: CSAMGQGYGYTF. In nucleotides, the CDR3 is TGCAGCGCCATGGGACAGGGCTATGGCTACACCTTC.

This rearrangement joins TRBV10-2 to TRBJ1-1, with TRBD1 matching over 9 bases. J was trimmed by 5 bases and V by 2 bases; bases with no gene match: 6. The CDR3 length is 15 residues. Germline values: CDR1 WSHSY, CDR2 SAAADI. CDR3 sequence reads: CASSEPGQGWTEAFF. CDR3 coding DNA: TGCGCCAGCAGTGAGCCGGGACAGGGATGGACTGAAGCTTTCTTT.

The chain joins TRBV5-6 to TRBJ1-2; 7 bases are a match to TRBD1. CDR1 is SGHDT, CDR2 YYEEEE, per germline. The CDR3 totals 15 residues. V dropped 2 bases and J dropped 4; count of bases not matched to a gene: 8. CDR3: CASSFTGGGSYGYTF. CDR3 sequence (DNA): TGTGCCAGCAGCTTTACAGGAGGGGGCTCCTATGGCTACACCTTC.

The chain is built from TRBV7-3 and TRBJ2-5; 9 nucleotides line up with TRBD2. This CDR3 comprises 14 residues. Germline V gene data show CDR1 as SGHTA and CDR2 as FQGTGA. Losses at the gene ends were 1 base for V and 5 bases for J; bases not matched to a gene: 2. CDR3: CASSLSGRAETQYF. The CDR3, as DNA: TGTGCCAGCAGCTTAAGCGGGAGGGCGGAGACCCAGTACTTC.

The chain has TRBV15 and TRBJ1-4; 9 bases agree with TRBD1. The trim removed 3 bases at V and 8 bases at J, leaving 4 bases unmatched. Germline assignment: CDR1 LNHNV and CDR2 YYDKDF (reference sequence). The CDR3 contains 14 residues. As DNA, the CDR3 is TGTGCCACCAGCAGGGACAGGGGTAGCGAAAAACTGTTTTTT. Its protein is CATSRDRGSEKLFF. Filled out from reference TRBV15 and TRBJ1-4, the complete variable domain reads DAMVIQNPRYQVTQFGKPVTLSCSQTLNHNVMYWYQQKSSQAPKLLFHYYDKDFNNEADTPDNFQSRRPNTSFCFLDIRSPGLGDTAMYLCATSRDRGSEKLFFGSGTQLSVL.

This chain connects TRBV6-6 to TRBJ2-2, with 8 bases matching TRBD1. CDR1 is MNHNY, CDR2 SVGAGI, per germline (reference sequence). V shed 5 bases and J 5 bases; nucleotides not matched to a gene: 4. This CDR3 is 14 amino acids long. CDR3 DNA: TGTGCCAGCAGTCCTCGGGACAGGACCGGGGAGCTGTTTTTT. Translated, it gives CASSPRDRTGELFF.

This clone has more than one count but fewer than ten. The J gene is TRBJ1-1, the V gene TRBV19; no definite D call. Trimming stripped 7 bases from V and 0 bases from J, with 30 bases between. The CDR3 sequence is 20 residues long. Germline CDR1 and CDR2: LNHDA and SQIVND (reference sequence). The CDR3 sequence is CASTSPTGLRPYSMNTEAFF. In nucleotides, the CDR3 is TGTGCCAGTACTTCCCCCACCGGCTTAAGGCCCTATTCTATGAACACTGAAGCTTTCTTT.

The chain employs TRBV30 and TRBJ1-3; 7 nucleotides line up with TRBD1. This CDR3 region has 14 residues. V trimming: 5 bases; J trimming: 2 bases; junction bases outside the gene matches: 6. CDR1 and CDR2 from the germline V gene are GTSNPN and SVGIG (reference sequence). The CDR3 is CAWSGTVPGNTIYF. For the CDR3, the DNA is TGTGCCTGGTCCGGGACAGTCCCTGGAAACACCATATATTTT. The variable domain in full, completed from reference TRBV30 and TRBJ1-3, reads SQTIHQWPATLVQPVGSPLSLECTVEGTSNPNLYWYRQAAGRGLQLLFYSVGIGQISSEVPQNLSASRPQDRQFILSSKKLLLSDSGFYLCAWSGTVPGNTIYFGEGSWLTVV.

This clone occurred once. The V gene is TRBV5-1, the J gene TRBJ2-5, with no clear D. The CDR3 extends over 13 amino acids. The V and J ends lost 0 bases and 3 bases respectively, with 6 bases between them. Germline V gene sequence: CDR1 SGHRS, CDR2 YFSETQ. The CDR3, as DNA: TGCGCCAGCAGCTTGGTGGTGGAAGAGACCCAGTACTTC. It encodes CASSLVVEETQYF. The full variable domain, completed using reference TRBV5-1 and TRBJ2-5, is KAGVTQTPRYLIKTRGQQVTLSCSPISGHRSVSWYQQTPGQGLQFLFEYFSETQRNKGNFPGRFSGRQFSNSRSEMNVSTLELGDSALYLCASSLVVEETQYFGPGTRLLVL.

The gene calls are TRBV27 and TRBJ2-1, with 12 bases fitting TRBD2. This CDR3 contains 16 residues. V trimming: 8 bases; J trimming: 9 bases; junction bases outside the gene matches: 14. Per the germline V gene, CDR1 is MNHEY and CDR2 is SMNVEV (reference sequence). The CDR3 loop is CASATGWTSGKGEQFF. As DNA, the CDR3 is TGTGCCAGCGCAACCGGCTGGACTAGCGGGAAGGGTGAGCAGTTCTTC.

V and J are TRBV28 and TRBJ1-2; tentatively, D is TRBD1 (5 bases). Per germline, CDR1 MDHEN and CDR2 SYDVKM. The CDR3 runs 16 residues. Trimming shortened V by 7 bases and J by 4 bases, and 22 bases separated the two germline ends. CDR3 bases: TGTGCCAGCATTTCTCTGGGGGGGAACGACTTCTATGGCTACACCTTC. This codes for CASISLGGNDFYGYTF.

Note on this clone: This clone may be a read error of a much larger clone one base away. The V call is TRBV7-2, the J call TRBJ1-5; D unresolved. Trimming removed 3 bases at V and 5 bases at J, with 5 bases between. CDR1 SGHTA and CDR2 FQGNSA come from the germline V gene. The CDR3 has 12 amino acids. The CDR3 DNA reads TGTGCCAGCAGCTTTGACCATCAGCCCCAGCATTTT. Protein sequence: CASSFDHQPQHF.

The rearrangement uses TRBV6-1 and TRBJ1-2; D is ambiguous. V gave up 0 bases and J gave up 4 bases, with 12 bases separating them. This CDR3 is built from 15 residues. Per germline, CDR1 MNHNS and CDR2 SASEGT. CDR3 DNA sequence: TGTGCCAGCAGTGAAGCGTCAACAGCCCGCTATGGCTACACCTTC. It is translated as CASSEASTARYGYTF.

The chain recombines TRBV5-1 with TRBJ1-4, with 9 bases aligning to TRBD1. Germline trimming cut 0 bases from V and 5 bases from J; bases unmatched to any gene: 5. CDR1 is SGHRS and CDR2 is YFSETQ in the germline V gene. The CDR3 is 16 amino acids. Here the CDR3 reads CASSLGTGVPNEKLFF. CDR3 DNA: TGCGCCAGCAGCTTGGGGACAGGGGTCCCAAATGAAAAACTGTTTTTT.